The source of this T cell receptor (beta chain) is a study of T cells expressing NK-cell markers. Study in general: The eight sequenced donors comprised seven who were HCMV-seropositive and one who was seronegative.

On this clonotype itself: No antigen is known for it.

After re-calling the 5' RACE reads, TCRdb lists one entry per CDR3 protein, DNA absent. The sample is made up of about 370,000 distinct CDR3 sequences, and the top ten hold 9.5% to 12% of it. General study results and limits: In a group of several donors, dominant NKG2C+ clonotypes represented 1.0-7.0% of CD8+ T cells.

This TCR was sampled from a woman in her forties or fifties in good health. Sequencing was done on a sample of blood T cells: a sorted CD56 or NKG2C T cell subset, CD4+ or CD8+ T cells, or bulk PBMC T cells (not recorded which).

The CDR3 is CASSYRDFTGELFF. This sequence joins TRBV4-1 and TRBJ2-2; TCRdb's D call, TRBD1, is unchecked because there is no DNA. Germline CDR1 MGHRA, CDR2 YSYEKL. The CDR3 sequence is 14 residues long.